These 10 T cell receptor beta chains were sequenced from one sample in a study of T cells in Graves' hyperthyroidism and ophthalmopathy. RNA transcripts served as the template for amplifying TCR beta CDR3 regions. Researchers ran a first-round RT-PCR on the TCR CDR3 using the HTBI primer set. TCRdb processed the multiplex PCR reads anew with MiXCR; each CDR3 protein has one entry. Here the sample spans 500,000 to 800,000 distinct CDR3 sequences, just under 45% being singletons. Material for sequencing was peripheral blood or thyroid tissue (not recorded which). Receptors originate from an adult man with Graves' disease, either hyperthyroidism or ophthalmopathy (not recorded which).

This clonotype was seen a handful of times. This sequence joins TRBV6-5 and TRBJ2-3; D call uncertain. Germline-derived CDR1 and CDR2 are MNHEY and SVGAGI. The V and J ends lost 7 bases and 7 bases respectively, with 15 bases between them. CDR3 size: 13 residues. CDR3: CASKAVGSYTQYF. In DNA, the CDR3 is TGTGCCAGCAAGGCGGTGGGGTCCTATACGCAGTATTTT.

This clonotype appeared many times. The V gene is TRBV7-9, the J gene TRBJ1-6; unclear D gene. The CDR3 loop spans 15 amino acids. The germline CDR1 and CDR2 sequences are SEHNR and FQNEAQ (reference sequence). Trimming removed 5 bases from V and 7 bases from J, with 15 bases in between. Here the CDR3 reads CASSPPEGINSPLHF. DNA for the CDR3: TGTGCCAGCAGCCCCCCAGAGGGAATCAATTCACCCCTCCACTTT.

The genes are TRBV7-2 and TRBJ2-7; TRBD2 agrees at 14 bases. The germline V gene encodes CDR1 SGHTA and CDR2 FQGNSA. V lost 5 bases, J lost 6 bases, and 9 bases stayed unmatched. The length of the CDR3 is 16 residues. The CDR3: CASSPLGTSGSGEQYF. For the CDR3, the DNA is TGTGCCAGCAGCCCCTTGGGGACTAGCGGGAGCGGCGAGCAGTACTTC.

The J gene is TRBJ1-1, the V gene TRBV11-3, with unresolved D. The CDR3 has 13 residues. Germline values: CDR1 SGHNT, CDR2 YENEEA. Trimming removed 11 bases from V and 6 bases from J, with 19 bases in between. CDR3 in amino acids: CAWSVNLGAEAFF. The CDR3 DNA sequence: TGTGCCTGGAGTGTAAATCTAGGCGCTGAAGCTTTCTTT.

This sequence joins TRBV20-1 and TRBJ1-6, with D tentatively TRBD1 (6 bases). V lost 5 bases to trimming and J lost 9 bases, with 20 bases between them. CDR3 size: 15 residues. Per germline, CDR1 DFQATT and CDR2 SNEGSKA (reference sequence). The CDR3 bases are TGCAGTGCTGTAGCGGGACATGGGGCGGGTTCACCCCTCCACTTT. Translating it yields CSAVAGHGAGSPLHF.

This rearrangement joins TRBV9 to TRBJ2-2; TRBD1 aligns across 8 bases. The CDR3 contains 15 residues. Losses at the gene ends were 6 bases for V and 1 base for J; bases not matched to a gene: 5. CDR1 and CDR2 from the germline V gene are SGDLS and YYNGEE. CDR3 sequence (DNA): TGTGCCAGCAAGGTGGGGACAGGGAACACCGGGGAGCTGTTTTTT. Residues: CASKVGTGNTGELFF.

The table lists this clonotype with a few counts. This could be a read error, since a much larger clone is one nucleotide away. DNA for the CDR3: TGTGCCAGTAGTGACGGGCCAAACTATGGCTACACCTTC. Protein product: CASSDGPNYGYTF. This chain joins TRBV19 and TRBJ1-2; D remains ambiguous. Germline CDR1 LNHDA, CDR2 SQIVND (reference sequence). The CDR3 contains 13 residues. Trimming pared 5 bases from V and 2 bases from J, leaving 9 bases between.

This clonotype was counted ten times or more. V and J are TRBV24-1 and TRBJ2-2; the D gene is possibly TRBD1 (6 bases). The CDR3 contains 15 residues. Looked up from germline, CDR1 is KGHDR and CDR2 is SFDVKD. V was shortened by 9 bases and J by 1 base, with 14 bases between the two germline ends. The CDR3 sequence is CATGPQGGNTGELFF. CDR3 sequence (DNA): TGTGCCACCGGCCCACAAGGGGGGAACACCGGGGAGCTGTTTTTT.

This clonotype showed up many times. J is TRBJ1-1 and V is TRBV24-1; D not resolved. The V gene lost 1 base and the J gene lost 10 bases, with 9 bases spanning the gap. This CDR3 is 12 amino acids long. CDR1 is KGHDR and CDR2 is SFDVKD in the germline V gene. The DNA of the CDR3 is TGTGCCACCAGTGATTTCCAGGACGTAGCTTTCTTT. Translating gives CATSDFQDVAFF.

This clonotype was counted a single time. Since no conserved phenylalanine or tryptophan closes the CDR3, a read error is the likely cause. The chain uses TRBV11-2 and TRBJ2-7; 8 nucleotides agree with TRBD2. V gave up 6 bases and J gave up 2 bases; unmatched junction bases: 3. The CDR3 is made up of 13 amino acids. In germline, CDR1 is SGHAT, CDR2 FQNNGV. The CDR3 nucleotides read TGTGCCAGCAGTCGCGGGAGGACCTACGAGCAGTACCTC. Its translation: CASSRGRTYEQYL.